The clone carrying this T cell receptor beta chain was detected only once. The CDR3 runs to 10 residues. The germline CDR1 and CDR2 sequences are MDHEN and SYDVKM. The V gene lost 6 bases and the J gene lost 7 bases, with 7 bases spanning the gap. The data were taken from a study of blood T cell repertoires in COVID-19. The protocol was immunoSEQ multiplex PCR, while the TCRdb copy is restricted to in-frame clones and leaves out a portion. The sample lists 400,000 to 450,000 clones; around 87% were seen once. The TCR originated in a man aged 25 to 40 who had recovered from COVID-19. The sample was PBMCs or T cells enriched from blood (not recorded which). The genes are TRBV28 and TRBJ2-7; unclear D gene. CDR3: CASSRKEQYF. CDR3 coding DNA: TGTGCCAGCAGCAGAAAGGAGCAGTACTTC.